Below are 30 T cell receptor beta chains sequenced from a single sample in a study of T cells in Graves' hyperthyroidism and ophthalmopathy (dated 2019 in TCRdb). Library generation was performed with multiplex PCR. These reads were obtained on an Illumina HiSeq 2000. The TCR beta CDR3 regions were amplified from the RNA transcripts. For the first round of RT-PCR on the TCR CDR3, the HTBI primer set was used together with the Qiagen OneStep RT-PCR kit. Using fastp trimming at Q25 and MiXCR clonotype assembly, TCRdb reanalyzed the public sequencing data and kept in-frame beta chains. When rows share a CDR3 protein, they turn into one entry using the most common DNA and genes. The sample table lists a few hundred thousand distinct CDR3 sequences, around a sixth of them with a count of one. The leading ten clones occupy around 7.3% of the sample. Sequenced material: blood. The receptors were sampled from a woman in her twenties or thirties with Graves' hyperthyroidism.

This clonotype was seen many times. The chain links TRBV7-2 to TRBJ2-2; the match to TRBD2 covers 14 bases. This CDR3 is built from 17 residues. Per germline, CDR1 SGHTA and CDR2 FQGNSA. V gave up 5 bases and J gave up 5 bases; unmatched junction bases: 7. The CDR3 region is CASSTRTSGRSTGELFF. The CDR3 nucleotides read TGTGCCAGCAGCACCAGGACTAGCGGGAGGTCAACCGGGGAGCTGTTTTTT.

This clonotype was detected many times. The chain recombines TRBV28 with TRBJ1-5; D remains unclear. The CDR3 is 14 residues long. Germline V lookup: CDR1 MDHEN, CDR2 SYDVKM. Trimming cost V 5 bases and J 3 bases, with 11 bases left between them. CDR3 DNA sequence: TGTGCCAGCAGTCCTGTTTCGTCCAATCAGCCCCAGCATTTT. Protein: CASSPVSSNQPQHF.

This clonotype was seen many times. V gene TRBV27 combines with J gene TRBJ2-3, with 12 bases lining up with TRBD2. Germline CDR1 and CDR2: MNHEY and SMNVEV (reference sequence). The trim removed 7 bases at V and 0 bases at J, leaving 5 bases unmatched. The CDR3 has 16 amino acids. DNA of the CDR3: TGTGCCAGCAAGTACGGGACTAGCGGGAGCACAGATACGCAGTATTTT. It specifies CASKYGTSGSTDTQYF.

This clonotype has at least ten counts. This chain uses TRBV12-3 or TRBV12-4 with TRBJ2-3; 11 bases line up with TRBD2. With 5 bases clipped from V and 4 bases from J, the junction kept 5 bases outside the gene matches. This CDR3 contains 15 residues. The CDR3 is CASSTTSGRADTQYF. The CDR3 DNA reads as TGTGCCAGCAGTACCACTAGCGGGAGAGCAGATACGCAGTATTTT.

This clonotype was picked up a small number of times. This chain connects TRBV18 to TRBJ1-5, with 7 bases lining up with TRBD1. V lost 4 bases, J lost 6 bases, and 3 bases stayed unmatched. The CDR3 sequence is 13 residues long. Germline V gene sequence: CDR1 KGHSH, CDR2 LQKENI. The CDR3 loop reads CASSQGAAQPQHF. CDR3 coding DNA: TGTGCCAGCTCACAGGGGGCGGCTCAGCCCCAGCATTTT.

The table lists this clonotype with many counts. The rearrangement joins TRBV20-1 to TRBJ2-3, with TRBD2 matching over 7 bases. J lost 4 bases, V lost 1 base, and 8 bases had no gene match. There are 15 residues in the CDR3. The germline gives CDR1 DFQATT, CDR2 SNEGSKA (reference sequence). In DNA, the CDR3 is TGCAGTGCTAGAGTAGGCGGGAGCGGTTCAGATACGCAGTATTTT. Translation: CSARVGGSGSDTQYF.

This clonotype appeared a few times. The V call is TRBV6-2 or TRBV6-3, the J call TRBJ2-5, with 10 bases matching TRBD2. J lost 5 bases, V lost 5 bases, and 5 bases had no gene match. Germline V gives CDR1 MNHEY, CDR2 SVGEGT. There are 14 residues in the CDR3. The chain's CDR3 is CASSPGTSVETQYF. CDR3 nucleotide sequence: TGTGCCAGCAGTCCCGGGACTAGCGTGGAGACCCAGTACTTC.

The table lists this clonotype with a few counts. This chain links TRBV14 with TRBJ2-7; D is undetermined. Germline CDR1 and CDR2: SGHDN and FVKESK. The V end was cut by 5 bases, the J end by 3 bases, with 8 bases between. This CDR3 region has 12 residues. This CDR3 reads CASSGANYEQYF. CDR3 sequence (DNA): TGTGCCAGCAGCGGCGCGAACTACGAGCAGTACTTC.

The rearrangement links TRBV30 to TRBJ1-1; 8 nucleotides align to TRBD1. CDR3 length: 16 residues. The germline gives CDR1 GTSNPN, CDR2 SVGIG (reference sequence). Unmatched junction bases numbered 16, after V lost 3 bases and J lost 7 bases. The CDR3: CAWRSTGGLVGVEAFF. CDR3 DNA: TGTGCCTGGAGGAGTACAGGGGGGTTGGTTGGAGTTGAAGCTTTCTTT.

This clonotype was counted many times. The rearrangement links TRBV28 to TRBJ2-3, with D perhaps TRBD1 (6 bases). This CDR3 comprises 14 residues. CDR1 and CDR2 (germline): MDHEN, SYDVKM. V dropped 3 bases and J dropped 5 bases, with 12 bases sitting between them. As DNA, the CDR3 is TGTGCCAGCAGTTTGTACAGGGTTGAAGATACGCAGTATTTT. As protein: CASSLYRVEDTQYF.

The chain is built from TRBV16 and TRBJ1-1, with 9 bases fitting TRBD1. Losses at the gene ends were 0 bases for V and 1 base for J; bases not matched to a gene: 6. Germline V CDR1 and CDR2: KGHSY, FQNENV. CDR3 length: 17 residues. The DNA of the CDR3 is TGTGCCAGCAGCCAATCCGGACAGGGGATTTGGAACACTGAAGCTTTCTTT. Translated: CASSQSGQGIWNTEAFF. Looking up the rest from reference TRBV16 and TRBJ1-1 gives the full variable domain: GEEVAQTPKHLVRGEGQKAKLYCAPIKGHSYVFWYQQVLKNEFKFLISFQNENVFDETGMPKERFSAKCLPNSPCSLEIQATKLEDSAVYFCASSQSGQGIWNTEAFFGQGTRLTVV.

In its sample, this clonotype was seen many times. The chain employs TRBV28 and TRBJ2-5, with 9 bases fitting TRBD2. CDR1 MDHEN and CDR2 SYDVKM come from the germline V gene. Germline trimming cut 8 bases from V and 7 bases from J; bases unmatched to any gene: 14. This CDR3 comprises 15 residues. The CDR3 DNA reads TGTGCCAGCGCCCGTAGCGGGAGTCGGGGGGGGACCCAGTACTTC. Protein sequence: CASARSGSRGGTQYF.

This clonotype has just a few counts. The gene calls are TRBV5-1 and TRBJ2-3; D unclear. The V and J ends lost 0 bases and 4 bases respectively, with 9 bases between them. The CDR3 runs to 14 residues. In germline, CDR1 is SGHRS, CDR2 YFSETQ. The CDR3, as DNA: TGCGCCAGCAGCTTGGGGAGTCCCCCAGATACGCAGTATTTT. Amino acids: CASSLGSPPDTQYF.

This clonotype was counted ten times or more. The chain links TRBV2 to TRBJ2-7; D may be TRBD1 (6 bases). V was clipped by 4 bases and J by 0 bases, with 13 bases between them. Germline assignment: CDR1 SNHLY and CDR2 FYNNEI. The CDR3 runs 15 residues. CDR3: CASSGRGLDSYEQYF. The CDR3 DNA follows: TGTGCCAGCAGTGGAAGGGGGTTAGACTCCTACGAGCAGTACTTC. Using reference TRBV2 and TRBJ2-7 for the parts outside the CDR3, the full variable domain is EPEVTQTPSHQVTQMGQEVILRCVPISNHLYFYWYRQILGQKVEFLVSFYNNEISEKSEIFDDQFSVERPDGSNFTLKIRSTKLEDSAMYFCASSGRGLDSYEQYFGPGTRLTVT.

A few counts support this clonotype. The chain has TRBV20-1 and TRBJ2-4; tentatively, D is TRBD1 (5 bases). Trimming left V 3 bases short and J 8 bases short, with 14 bases between. CDR3 length: 13 residues. Germline V gene data show CDR1 as DFQATT and CDR2 as SNEGSKA (reference sequence). CDR3 sequence: CSASIGAWDIQYF. The CDR3 coding sequence is TGCAGTGCTAGCATTGGGGCTTGGGACATTCAGTACTTC.

CDR3 in DNA: TGTGCCAGCAGCCCAGGGACTAGCGGGGGGCTCACAGATACGCAGTATTTT. Its protein product is CASSPGTSGGLTDTQYF. This chain uses TRBV7-2 with TRBJ2-3; 15 bases align to TRBD2. The CDR3 consists of 17 residues. After removal of 5 bases from V and 2 bases from J, the junction contained 5 bases not matched to a gene. CDR1 and CDR2 (germline): SGHTA, FQGNSA.

This clonotype has more than one count but fewer than ten. CDR3 sequence (DNA): TGTGCCAGCAGCGCCCAGGGGGCCCCGAGCTCTGGAAACACCATATATTTT. This sequence encodes CASSAQGAPSSGNTIYF. The chain is built from TRBV13 and TRBJ1-3; TRBD1 agrees at 8 bases. The junction had 9 bases not matched to a gene; V was cut back by 5 bases and J by 0 bases. The germline V gene encodes CDR1 PRHDT and CDR2 FYEKMQ (reference sequence). The CDR3 consists of 17 residues.

This clonotype occurred a few times. V is TRBV20-1 and J is TRBJ1-5; the D gene is possibly TRBD1 (5 bases). V was shortened by 6 bases and J by 3 bases, with 15 bases between the two germline ends. This CDR3 is built from 14 residues. Germline V gene data show CDR1 as DFQATT and CDR2 as SNEGSKA (reference sequence). CDR3 protein: CSASGGRLNQPQHF. In DNA, the CDR3 is TGCAGTGCAAGCGGGGGACGGCTCAATCAGCCCCAGCATTTT.

In this sample, this clonotype turned up many times. The genes are TRBV20-1 and TRBJ1-5, with 12 bases fitting TRBD1. The germline gives CDR1 DFQATT, CDR2 SNEGSKA (reference sequence). The CDR3 has 18 residues. V trimming: 1 base; J trimming: 2 bases; junction bases outside the gene matches: 9. The CDR3 reads CSARAGTGGYYGNQPQHF. In DNA form, the CDR3 reads TGCAGTGCTAGAGCCGGGACAGGGGGCTATTATGGCAATCAGCCCCAGCATTTT.

This clonotype was seen many times. The gene calls are TRBV6-1 and TRBJ2-3, with D maybe TRBD2 (6 bases). Trimming left V 5 bases short and J 4 bases short, with 19 bases between. Germline V lookup: CDR1 MNHNS, CDR2 SASEGT. The CDR3 sequence is 16 residues long. This CDR3 reads CASSYISRDGSDTQYF. CDR3 DNA: TGTGCCAGCAGTTACATTTCGCGGGACGGTTCAGATACGCAGTATTTT.

This chain links TRBV20-1 with TRBJ2-1; D may match TRBD1 or TRBD2 (5 bases each). The J call could be wrong; TRBJ2-7 is a better fit for the DNA end. The CDR3 has 14 amino acids. Germline V gene sequence: CDR1 DFQATT, CDR2 SNEGSKA (reference sequence). CDR3 DNA: TGCAGTGCTAGAGATCCCGGGACCCACAATGAGCAGTACTTC. This gives the protein CSARDPGTHNEQYF.

This clonotype was picked up many times. The rearrangement joins TRBV12-3 or TRBV12-4 to TRBJ1-1; D uncertain. This CDR3 comprises 14 residues. V lost 6 bases and J 0 bases, leaving 11 bases between the germline ends. Here the CDR3 reads CASRDWQLNTEAFF. Written as DNA, the CDR3 is TGTGCCAGCAGAGACTGGCAGTTGAACACTGAAGCTTTCTTT.

This clonotype was seen more than once but under ten times. The chain recombines TRBV19 with TRBJ2-1; TRBD2 aligns across 8 bases. Trimming took 3 bases from V and 2 from J; bases not matched to a gene: 9. From germline, CDR1 is LNHDA and CDR2 SQIVND (reference sequence). The CDR3 loop spans 17 amino acids. The CDR3 sequence: CASSMRLAYRTYNEQFF. Here the CDR3 DNA reads TGTGCCAGTAGTATGAGACTAGCGTATCGTACCTACAATGAGCAGTTCTTC.

This clonotype has ten or more counts. The chain combines TRBV24-1 with TRBJ2-5; TRBD1 matches at 10 bases. CDR3 length equals 17 residues. Germline values: CDR1 KGHDR, CDR2 SFDVKD. Losses at the gene ends were 2 bases for V and 2 bases for J; bases not matched to a gene: 7. CDR3 coding DNA: TGTGCCACCAGTGATTACTACTGGGACAGGGGACAAGAGACCCAGTACTTC. Translating it yields CATSDYYWDRGQETQYF.

The chain joins TRBV20-1 to TRBJ2-3, with 12 bases identical to TRBD2. The V and J ends lost 3 bases and 3 bases, in that order; junction bases with no gene match: 4. This CDR3 region has 15 residues. The V gene's germline CDR1 is DFQATT and CDR2 SNEGSKA (reference sequence). Here the CDR3 DNA reads TGCAGTGCTAGCCGGACTAGCGGGAAGACAGATACGCAGTATTTT. It is translated as CSASRTSGKTDTQYF.

V and J are TRBV2 and TRBJ1-4; D is perhaps TRBD1 (5 bases). Germline CDR1 SNHLY, CDR2 FYNNEI. Trimming pared 8 bases from V and 10 bases from J, leaving 20 bases between. CDR3 length equals 14 residues. CDR3 region: CASGAGGDPRKLFF. DNA of the CDR3: TGTGCCAGCGGAGCTGGGGGGGATCCTAGAAAACTGTTTTTT.

The rearrangement joins TRBV12-5 to TRBJ2-3, with D tentatively TRBD2 (5 bases). Trimming removed 4 bases at V and 4 bases at J, with 12 bases between. Germline V gene lookup returns CDR1 LGHNT and CDR2 FRNRAP. The CDR3 is made up of 14 amino acids. CDR3 bases: TGTGCTAGTGGTTCCCTCACGCGGGCAGATACGCAGTATTTT. The encoded protein is CASGSLTRADTQYF.

Ten or more counts support this clonotype. The rearrangement joins TRBV7-9 to TRBJ2-3; TRBD1 matches at 9 bases. This CDR3 is 15 amino acids long. V was pared by 5 bases and J by 4 bases, with 7 bases of the junction left unmatched. The germline CDR1 and CDR2 sequences are SEHNR and FQNEAQ (reference sequence). The CDR3 protein is CASSPRTGAADTQYF. CDR3 in DNA: TGTGCCAGCAGCCCCCGGACAGGGGCGGCAGATACGCAGTATTTT.

This clonotype showed up many times. The chain joins TRBV11-2 to TRBJ2-2; D may correspond to TRBD1 or TRBD2 (5 bases each). V was cut by 2 bases and J by 8 bases, with 15 bases left in between. The CDR3 covers 15 residues. The V gene's germline CDR1 is SGHAT and CDR2 FQNNGV. The DNA of the CDR3 is TGTGCCAGCAGCTTATCGGGACGCGTGACAGGGGAGCTGTTTTTT. Its protein is CASSLSGRVTGELFF. Complete variable domain (other parts from reference TRBV11-2 and TRBJ2-2): EAGVAQSPRYKIIEKRQSVAFWCNPISGHATLYWYQQILGQGPKLLIQFQNNGVVDDSQLPKDRFSAERLKGVDSTLKIQPAKLEDSAVYLCASSLSGRVTGELFFGEGSRLTVL.

This clonotype was counted ten times or more. The genes are TRBV29-1 and TRBJ2-3, with 9 nucleotides matching TRBD2. Germline V gives CDR1 SQVTM, CDR2 ANQGSEA. The J segment lost 1 base and the V segment lost 7 bases, leaving 9 bases of the junction unmatched. The length of the CDR3 is 15 residues. CDR3 amino acids: CSAISGSVGTDTQYF. The CDR3 DNA reads TGCAGCGCCATTAGCGGGAGTGTGGGCACAGATACGCAGTATTTT.